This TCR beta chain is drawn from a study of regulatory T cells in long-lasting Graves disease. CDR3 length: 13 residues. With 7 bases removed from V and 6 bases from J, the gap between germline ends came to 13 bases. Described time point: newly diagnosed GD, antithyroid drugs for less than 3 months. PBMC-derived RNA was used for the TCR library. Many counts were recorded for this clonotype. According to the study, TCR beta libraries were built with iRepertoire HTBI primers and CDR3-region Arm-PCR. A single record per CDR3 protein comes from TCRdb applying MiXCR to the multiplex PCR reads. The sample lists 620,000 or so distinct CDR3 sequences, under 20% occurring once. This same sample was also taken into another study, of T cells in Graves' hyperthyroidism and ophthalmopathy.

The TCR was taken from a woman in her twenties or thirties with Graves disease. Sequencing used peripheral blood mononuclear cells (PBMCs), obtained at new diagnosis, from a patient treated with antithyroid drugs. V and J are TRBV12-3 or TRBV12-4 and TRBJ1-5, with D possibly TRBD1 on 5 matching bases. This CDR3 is CASTYGGSQPQHF. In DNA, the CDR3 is TGTGCCAGCACCTACGGGGGAAGTCAGCCCCAGCATTTT.